This TCR beta chain was captured by sequencing in a study of CD8+ T cells in alopecia areata. Study in general: Once tofacitinib had been taken for 6 to 18 months, 6 months off drug followed. Treated patients' severity was scored by percentage of affected scalp area. Study results and caveats: Lesional scalp, notably in alopecia totalis/universalis, had clonality above that of normal scalp. Resident alphabeta T-cell populations of normal skin are likewise subject to sequencing in scalp samples.

Extraction of RNA preceded its reverse transcription into cDNA, which served as the sequencing template. Some clones are missing from TCRdb's copy, which holds only in-frame ones; the method was immunoSEQ multiplex PCR. The repertoire holds about 210,000 clones, roughly two fifths seen once, with around 3% in the top ten. Treatment described: oral pan-JAK inhibitor, 5-10 mg twice daily. CDR1 SGHRS and CDR2 YFSETQ come from the germline V gene. The CDR3 sequence is 16 residues long. V dropped 0 bases and J dropped 4; count of bases not matched to a gene: 7. This clone was seen only a few times. The antigen is not known.

The chain employs TRBV5-1 and TRBJ2-3; 8 bases align to TRBD2. Source: CD4+ T cells sorted from blood, taken at approximately week 36, from a patient treated with tofacitinib. This clonotype originated in a human donor with alopecia areata. The CDR3 loop reads CASSLEATSAADTQYF. The DNA for the CDR3 is TGCGCCAGCAGCTTGGAGGCGACTAGCGCGGCAGATACGCAGTATTTT.